This record covers a single TCR beta chain. Its matching antigen is unknown. These data originate in a study of cytomegalovirus exposure and HLA in healthy donors. PCR employed 60 Vbeta and 13 Jbeta primers. Libraries were prepared by immunoSEQ multiplex PCR; TCRdb keeps only in-frame clonotypes and omits some of them. The sample has 100,000 to 150,000 clones; around four fifths are singletons. Study-level results: No immune exposure information besides CMV serostatus was available. TCR beta chains associated with HLA were, in a later analysis, more clonally expanded than equally common others. As was reported, the classifier diagnosed cytomegalovirus status with high specificity and sensitivity. Testing in vitro showed a few CMV-associated chains specific for CMV antigens.

The length of the CDR3 is 15 residues. Per the germline V gene, CDR1 is SGHRS and CDR2 is YFSETQ. V was pared by 3 bases and J by 2 bases, with 11 bases between. This sequence joins TRBV5-1 and TRBJ2-2; possible D gene TRBD2, 5 bases. The sequence came from a male donor in good health and CMV-seropositive. Specimen: PBMCs. CDR3 region: CASSSGSLNTGELFF. The CDR3 DNA sequence: TGCGCCAGCAGCTCGGGGTCCCTCAACACCGGGGAGCTGTTTTTT.